One sample yielded the 31 T cell receptor beta chains listed below, sequenced in a study of neurological immune-mediated disorders. Each CDR3 protein is one row after TCRdb ran MiXCR on the 5' RACE reads. The data show roughly 70,000 distinct CDR3 sequences, roughly 4.5% seen once. The sequenced material came from PBMCs. These receptors were collected from an older woman with multiple sclerosis.

This clonotype has ten or more counts. The rearrangement uses TRBV7-2 and TRBJ2-3; tentative D call: TRBD1 (5 bases). CDR3 length: 15 amino acids. V lost 8 bases and J lost 3, with 18 bases in between. Germline V gene data show CDR1 as SGHTA and CDR2 as FQGNSA. The CDR3 loop is CASRREVGRTDTQYF. In DNA, the CDR3 is TGTGCCAGCCGCCGTGAGGTGGGGCGGACAGATACGCAGTATTTT.

As concerns this clonotype: One junction end disagrees with the germline gene, perhaps due to a read error. The chain joins TRBV7-2 to TRBJ2-5; 8 bases line up with TRBD2. The CDR3 has 14 residues. The germline V gene encodes CDR1 SGHTA and CDR2 FQGNSA. DNA for the CDR3: TGTGCCAGCAGCTATAGCGGGATCAGAGAGACCAAGTACTTC. This codes for CASSYSGIRETKYF.

This clonotype was seen only a few times. The chain is built from TRBV10-2 and TRBJ2-2, with 13 bases that match TRBD2. The CDR3 has 16 amino acids. The germline V gene encodes CDR1 WSHSY and CDR2 SAAADI. The J segment lost 7 bases and the V segment lost 2 bases, leaving 4 bases of the junction unmatched. CDR3 residues: CASSERLAGGHGELFF. As DNA, the CDR3 is TGCGCCAGCAGTGAGCGACTAGCGGGAGGCCACGGGGAGCTGTTTTTT.

Many counts were recorded for this clonotype. The V gene is TRBV24-1, the J gene TRBJ2-2; D is unresolved. The CDR3 has 14 amino acids. Germline loops: CDR1 KGHDR, CDR2 SFDVKD. Trimming cost V 7 bases and J 0 bases, with 8 bases left between them. The CDR3 is CATSPTTNTGELFF. The CDR3 DNA is TGTGCCACCAGCCCGACAACGAACACCGGGGAGCTGTTTTTT.

This clonotype was observed at least ten times. One junction end disagrees with the germline gene, perhaps due to a read error. V is TRBV6-6 and J is TRBJ2-4; TRBD1 matches 9 bases. CDR3 length: 11 amino acids. Germline loops: CDR1 MNHNY, CDR2 SVGAGI (reference sequence). The CDR3 sequence is CASSSGQGRHF. The CDR3 DNA reads TGTGCCAGCAGTTCCGGACAGGGGAGGCACTTC.

This clonotype came up many times. This chain uses TRBV25-1 with TRBJ2-5; D ambiguous. The V end lost 0 bases, the J end lost 1 base, and 6 bases lay between the germline ends. From germline, CDR1 is MGHDK and CDR2 SYGVNS. This CDR3 region has 14 residues. CDR3: CASSEYIAQETQYF. CDR3 in DNA: TGTGCCAGCAGTGAATATATAGCCCAAGAGACCCAGTACTTC.

This clonotype was seen repeatedly, ten times or more. Here the CDR3 DNA reads TGCAGTGCTAGAGATTTTTCAGGACCCTACACAGATACGCAGTATTTT. Its translation is CSARDFSGPYTDTQYF. This sequence joins TRBV20-1 and TRBJ2-3; D ambiguous. The germline gives CDR1 DFQATT, CDR2 SNEGSKA (reference sequence). V gave up 0 bases and J gave up 2 bases, with 15 bases separating them. The CDR3 spans 16 residues.

This clonotype was counted many times. V usage is TRBV6-5 and J usage is TRBJ2-1, with D hard to call. Germline CDR1 is MNHEY and CDR2 is SVGAGI. The length of the CDR3 is 15 residues. Between the trimmed V and J ends, which lost 0 bases and 7 bases, there was a span of 13 bases. The CDR3 loop is CASSYSNQVGNEQFF. The CDR3 DNA reads TGTGCCAGCAGTTACTCGAACCAAGTTGGGAATGAGCAGTTCTTC.

A few counts support this clonotype. The chain employs TRBV25-1 and TRBJ1-6, with D possibly being TRBD1 (6 bases). Trimming removed 7 bases at V and 2 bases at J, with 9 bases between. The germline V gene encodes CDR1 MGHDK and CDR2 SYGVNS. This CDR3 has 14 amino acids. The CDR3: CASKGGAYNSPLHF. DNA of the CDR3: TGTGCCAGCAAGGGGGGAGCCTATAATTCACCCCTCCACTTT.

This clonotype has ten or more counts. The chain carries TRBV7-9 and TRBJ2-7, with TRBD1 matching over 10 bases. The ends lost 3 bases at V and 5 bases at J; junction bases unmatched: 7. In germline, CDR1 is SEHNR, CDR2 FQNEAQ (reference sequence). The CDR3 is 15 residues long. CDR3 DNA sequence: TGTGCCAGCAGCTTGGACGGGACAGGGGACAACGAGCAGTACTTC. Amino acids: CASSLDGTGDNEQYF. Full variable domain (missing parts from reference TRBV7-9 and TRBJ2-7): DTGVSQNPRHKITKRGQNVTFRCDPISEHNRLYWYRQTLGQGPEFLTYFQNEAQLEKSRLLSDRFSAERPKGSFSTLEIQRTEQGDSAMYLCASSLDGTGDNEQYFGPGTRLTVT.

The genes are TRBV6-5 and TRBJ2-1; TRBD2 agrees at 9 bases. CDR3 length: 16 amino acids. Trimming removed 6 bases from V and 0 bases from J; junction bases left unmatched: 6. The germline gives CDR1 MNHEY, CDR2 SVGAGI. CDR3 loop: CASSSSGIYSYNEQFF. CDR3 bases: TGTGCCAGCAGCTCTAGCGGGATCTACTCCTACAATGAGCAGTTCTTC.

This clonotype has a count of ten or more. The chain employs TRBV5-1 and TRBJ1-4; no definite D call. The CDR3 length is 14 residues. Germline values: CDR1 SGHRS, CDR2 YFSETQ. V lost 0 bases and J lost 3, with 6 bases in between. Here the CDR3 reads CASSLVPSNEKLFF. DNA of the CDR3: TGCGCCAGCAGCTTGGTACCATCTAATGAAAAACTGTTTTTT. Drawing the rest from reference TRBV5-1 and TRBJ1-4, the complete variable domain is KAGVTQTPRYLIKTRGQQVTLSCSPISGHRSVSWYQQTPGQGLQFLFEYFSETQRNKGNFPGRFSGRQFSNSRSEMNVSTLELGDSALYLCASSLVPSNEKLFFGSGTQLSVL.

This clonotype was counted ten times or more. This chain joins TRBV27 and TRBJ2-7, with 8 nucleotides matching TRBD2. Trimming cost V 4 bases and J 0 bases; bases outside gene matches: 8. CDR3 length equals 16 residues. Germline values: CDR1 MNHEY, CDR2 SMNVEV (reference sequence). CDR3 DNA: TGTGCCAGCAGTTCAACTAGCGGAAAGAGCTCCTACGAGCAGTACTTC. This sequence encodes CASSSTSGKSSYEQYF.

This clonotype was found many times. The gene calls are TRBV14 and TRBJ2-1; D perhaps matches TRBD1 (7 bases). CDR3 length equals 15 residues. Trimming stripped 3 bases from V and 7 bases from J, with 16 bases between. From germline, CDR1 is SGHDN and CDR2 FVKESK. The CDR3 DNA reads as TGTGCCAGCAGCCACCTCGCGGGACAGAAGAATGAGCAGTTCTTC. Translation: CASSHLAGQKNEQFF.

This clonotype showed up many times. The chain couples TRBV7-2 to TRBJ2-1; TRBD2 matches at 8 bases. Germline V gene lookup returns CDR1 SGHTA and CDR2 FQGNSA. The CDR3 consists of 13 residues. V dropped 1 base and J dropped 10; count of bases not matched to a gene: 3. This CDR3 is CASSLVGGREQFF. CDR3 sequence (DNA): TGTGCCAGCAGCTTAGTGGGCGGGAGGGAGCAGTTCTTC. Filled out from reference TRBV7-2 and TRBJ2-1, the complete variable domain reads GAGVSQSPSNKVTEKGKDVELRCDPISGHTALYWYRQSLGQGLEFLIYFQGNSAPDKSGLPSDRFSAERTGGSVSTLTIQRTQQEDSAVYLCASSLVGGREQFFGPGTRLTVL.

This clonotype occurred many times. This CDR3 is CASSKGLNSNQPQHF. CDR3 nucleotide sequence: TGTGCCAGCAGCAAGGGACTGAATAGCAATCAGCCCCAGCATTTT. The chain carries TRBV7-2 and TRBJ1-5; TRBD1 is a possible D gene (5 bases). The CDR3 has 15 residues. CDR1 is SGHTA, CDR2 FQGNSA, per germline. Trimming cost V 5 bases and J 0 bases, with 11 bases left between them.

CDR3 region: CASSLGGRNQPQHF. As DNA, the CDR3 is TGTGCCAGCAGCTTAGGCGGACGGAATCAGCCCCAGCATTTT. V is TRBV7-2 and J is TRBJ1-5; D remains ambiguous. Germline CDR1 and CDR2: SGHTA and FQGNSA. The CDR3 totals 14 residues. Trimming stripped 1 base from V and 4 bases from J, with 8 bases between.

Many counts were recorded for this clonotype. The chain uses TRBV3-1 and TRBJ1-4; no clear D gene. The V and J ends lost 3 bases and 0 bases respectively, with 17 bases between them. Per germline, CDR1 LGHDT and CDR2 YNNKEL (reference sequence). The CDR3 consists of 18 residues. The DNA of the CDR3 is TGTGCCAGCAGCCACTCGGGAAGCGGTAAAGCAACTAATGAAAAACTGTTTTTT. Protein sequence: CASSHSGSGKATNEKLFF.

This clonotype was detected many times. The rearrangement uses TRBV4-1 and TRBJ1-1, with TRBD1 matching 8 bases. The CDR3 has 15 amino acids. Germline-derived CDR1 and CDR2 are MGHRA and YSYEKL. Trimming removed 4 bases from V and 1 base from J; junction bases left unmatched: 5. This chain's CDR3 is CASSRGGTGNTEAFF. The CDR3 DNA reads as TGCGCCAGCAGCCGAGGCGGGACAGGGAACACTGAAGCTTTCTTT.

This clonotype was recorded many times. V and J are TRBV5-1 and TRBJ2-7; D perhaps matches TRBD1 (5 bases). CDR3 length equals 13 residues. Per the germline V gene, CDR1 is SGHRS and CDR2 is YFSETQ. The V gene lost 0 bases and the J gene lost 5 bases, with 9 bases spanning the gap. CDR3: CASSLGKGNEQYF. CDR3 sequence (DNA): TGCGCCAGCAGCTTGGGTAAGGGGAACGAGCAGTACTTC.

This clonotype was detected only a few times. J is TRBJ2-5 and V is TRBV7-2; possible D gene TRBD1, 6 bases. This CDR3 has 14 residues. The V gene's germline CDR1 is SGHTA and CDR2 FQGNSA. V was cut by 2 bases and J by 2 bases, with 9 bases left in between. CDR3 amino acids: CASSLSRGQETQYF. The CDR3 bases are TGTGCCAGCAGCTTATCCAGGGGTCAAGAGACCCAGTACTTC.

This clonotype showed up many times. V is TRBV29-1 and J is TRBJ2-7; D is unresolved. The CDR3 totals 11 residues. CDR1 is SQVTM and CDR2 is ANQGSEA in the germline V gene. Trimming shortened V by 2 bases and J by 5 bases, and 7 bases separated the two germline ends. The CDR3 sequence: CSVELGNEQYF. CDR3 in DNA: TGCAGCGTTGAATTGGGTAACGAGCAGTACTTC.

This chain links TRBV10-3 with TRBJ1-2; D is possibly TRBD1 (5 bases). Germline lookup yields CDR1 ENHRY and CDR2 SYGVKD. Trimming shortened V by 0 bases and J by 13 bases, and 12 bases separated the two germline ends. The CDR3 contains 12 residues. Written as DNA, the CDR3 is TGTGCCATCAGTGAGTCGCAGGGCAAATGCACCTTC. Translated, it gives CAISESQGKCTF.

This chain's CDR3 is CASSLTGYSRETQYF. For the CDR3, the DNA is TGTGCCAGCAGCTTGACGGGATACTCCAGAGAGACCCAGTACTTC. The chain employs TRBV11-2 and TRBJ2-5; tentatively, D is TRBD2 (5 bases). There are 15 residues in the CDR3. The V gene's germline CDR1 is SGHAT and CDR2 FQNNGV. V was cut by 3 bases and J by 4 bases, with 15 bases left in between.

The chain uses TRBV20-1 and TRBJ1-2, with TRBD1 matching 9 bases. The CDR3 has 12 residues. V gave up 6 bases and J gave up 6 bases; unmatched junction bases: 5. Germline CDR1 is DFQATT and CDR2 is SNEGSKA (reference sequence). The CDR3 DNA reads TGCAGTGCAACCCGACAGGGGGATGGCTACACCTTC. Translation gives CSATRQGDGYTF.

Many counts were recorded for this clonotype. The V and J genes are TRBV11-2 and TRBJ1-1; D is unclear. V was cut by 1 base and J by 0 bases, with 9 bases left in between. CDR1 is SGHAT, CDR2 FQNNGV, per germline. This CDR3 region has 15 residues. CDR3 amino acids: CASSLGWELNTEAFF. CDR3 DNA: TGTGCCAGCAGCTTAGGTTGGGAGCTGAACACTGAAGCTTTCTTT.

This clonotype was found many times. The rearrangement uses TRBV20-1 and TRBJ2-1; the match to TRBD2 covers 9 bases. Germline V gene sequence: CDR1 DFQATT, CDR2 SNEGSKA (reference sequence). The CDR3 totals 15 residues. The trim removed 6 bases at V and 9 bases at J, leaving 15 bases unmatched. The DNA of the CDR3 is TGCAGTGCCCAGCAAGGTAGCGGGAGAGGAGGTGAGCAGTTCTTC. It translates to CSAQQGSGRGGEQFF.

The chain is built from TRBV6-5 and TRBJ1-1; no reliable D call. Germline lookup yields CDR1 MNHEY and CDR2 SVGAGI. Trimming removed 1 base from V and 1 base from J, with 7 bases in between. CDR3 length equals 14 residues. In nucleotides, the CDR3 is TGTGCCAGCAGTTACTGGGCAGCGAACACTGAAGCTTTCTTT. This encodes CASSYWAANTEAFF.

In its sample, this clonotype was seen many times. The chain carries TRBV12-3 or TRBV12-4 and TRBJ1-2; TRBD1 is a possible D gene (5 bases). The V gene lost 6 bases and the J gene lost 4 bases, with 12 bases spanning the gap. The CDR3 covers 13 residues. The CDR3: CASSPGRVYGYTF. The CDR3 nucleotides are TGTGCCAGCAGCCCGGGACGGGTCTATGGCTACACCTTC.

The CDR3 loop is CASSRNSGSSYNEQFF. The CDR3 DNA is TGCGCCAGCAGCAGAAATAGCGGGAGTTCCTACAATGAGCAGTTCTTC. The gene calls are TRBV5-1 and TRBJ2-1; TRBD2 matches 9 bases. The CDR3 contains 16 residues. J gave up 1 base and V 4 bases, and 6 bases lay outside the gene matches. CDR1 is SGHRS and CDR2 is YFSETQ in the germline V gene. Complete variable domain (other parts from reference TRBV5-1 and TRBJ2-1): KAGVTQTPRYLIKTRGQQVTLSCSPISGHRSVSWYQQTPGQGLQFLFEYFSETQRNKGNFPGRFSGRQFSNSRSEMNVSTLELGDSALYLCASSRNSGSSYNEQFFGPGTRLTVL.

This clonotype was counted many times. The J gene is TRBJ2-2, the V gene TRBV5-1, with 8 nucleotides matching TRBD2. The CDR3 spans 15 residues. J was trimmed by 4 bases and V by 2 bases; bases with no gene match: 4. The germline CDR1 and CDR2 sequences are SGHRS and YFSETQ. Here the CDR3 reads CASSLTSGSTGELFF. CDR3 bases: TGCGCCAGCAGCTTAACGAGCGGGAGCACCGGGGAGCTGTTTTTT.